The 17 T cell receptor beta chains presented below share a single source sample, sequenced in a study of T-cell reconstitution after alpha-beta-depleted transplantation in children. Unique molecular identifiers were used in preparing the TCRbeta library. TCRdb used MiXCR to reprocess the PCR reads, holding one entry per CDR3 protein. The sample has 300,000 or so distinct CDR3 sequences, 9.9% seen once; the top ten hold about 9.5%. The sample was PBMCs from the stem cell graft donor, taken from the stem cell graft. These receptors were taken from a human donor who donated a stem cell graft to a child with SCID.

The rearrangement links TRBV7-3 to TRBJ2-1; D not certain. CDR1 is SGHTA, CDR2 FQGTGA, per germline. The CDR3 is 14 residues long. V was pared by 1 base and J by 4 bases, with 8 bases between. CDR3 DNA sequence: TGTGCCAGCAGCTTAAACGTACAGTACAATGAGCAGTTCTTC. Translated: CASSLNVQYNEQFF.

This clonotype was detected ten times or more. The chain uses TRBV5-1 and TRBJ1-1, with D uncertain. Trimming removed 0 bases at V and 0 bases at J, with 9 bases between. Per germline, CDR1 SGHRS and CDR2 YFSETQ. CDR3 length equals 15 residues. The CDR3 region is CASSLEPGMNTEAFF. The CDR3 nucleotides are TGCGCCAGCAGCTTGGAACCGGGAATGAACACTGAAGCTTTCTTT.

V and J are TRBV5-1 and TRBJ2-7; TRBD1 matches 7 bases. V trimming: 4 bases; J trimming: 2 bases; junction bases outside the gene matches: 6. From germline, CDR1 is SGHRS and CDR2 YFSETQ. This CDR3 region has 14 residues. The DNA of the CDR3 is TGCGCCAGCAGCATGGGCACAGGGGCCTACGAGCAGTACTTC. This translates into CASSMGTGAYEQYF. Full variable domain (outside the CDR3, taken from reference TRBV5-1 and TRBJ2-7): KAGVTQTPRYLIKTRGQQVTLSCSPISGHRSVSWYQQTPGQGLQFLFEYFSETQRNKGNFPGRFSGRQFSNSRSEMNVSTLELGDSALYLCASSMGTGAYEQYFGPGTRLTVT.

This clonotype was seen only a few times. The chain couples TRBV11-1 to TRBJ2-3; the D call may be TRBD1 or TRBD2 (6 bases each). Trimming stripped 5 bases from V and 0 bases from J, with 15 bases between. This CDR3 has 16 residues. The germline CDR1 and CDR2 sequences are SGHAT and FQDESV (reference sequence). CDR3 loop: CASSQLAGASTDTQYF. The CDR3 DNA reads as TGTGCCAGCAGCCAACTAGCAGGGGCGAGCACAGATACGCAGTATTTT.

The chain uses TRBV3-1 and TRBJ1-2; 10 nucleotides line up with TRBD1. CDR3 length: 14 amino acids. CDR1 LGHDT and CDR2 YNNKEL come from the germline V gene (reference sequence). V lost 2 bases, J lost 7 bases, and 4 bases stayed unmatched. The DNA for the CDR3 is TGTGCCAGCAGCCAAACGACAGGGGGCGCTGGCTACACCTTC. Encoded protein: CASSQTTGGAGYTF.

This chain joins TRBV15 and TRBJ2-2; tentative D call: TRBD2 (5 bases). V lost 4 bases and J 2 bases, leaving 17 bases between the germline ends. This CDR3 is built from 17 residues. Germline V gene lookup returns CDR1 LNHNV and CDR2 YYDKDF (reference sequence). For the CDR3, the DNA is TGTGCCACCAGCAACCCTGGTAGAGGGCTTAACACCGGGGAGCTGTTTTTT. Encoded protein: CATSNPGRGLNTGELFF. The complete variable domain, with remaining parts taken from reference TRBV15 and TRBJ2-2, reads DAMVIQNPRYQVTQFGKPVTLSCSQTLNHNVMYWYQQKSSQAPKLLFHYYDKDFNNEADTPDNFQSRRPNTSFCFLDIRSPGLGDTAMYLCATSNPGRGLNTGELFFGEGSRLTVL.

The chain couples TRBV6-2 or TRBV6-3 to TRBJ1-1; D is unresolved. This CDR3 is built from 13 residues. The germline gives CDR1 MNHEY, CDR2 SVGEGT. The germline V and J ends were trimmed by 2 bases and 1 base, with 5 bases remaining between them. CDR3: CASSYTSNTEAFF. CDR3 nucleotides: TGTGCCAGCAGTTACACCTCGAACACTGAAGCTTTCTTT.

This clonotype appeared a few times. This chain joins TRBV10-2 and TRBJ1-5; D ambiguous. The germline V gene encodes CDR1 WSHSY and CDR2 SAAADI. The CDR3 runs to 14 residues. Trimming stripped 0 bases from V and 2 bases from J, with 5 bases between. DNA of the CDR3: TGCGCCAGCAGTGAGTCCGGGGGCAATCAGCCCCAGCATTTT. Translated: CASSESGGNQPQHF.

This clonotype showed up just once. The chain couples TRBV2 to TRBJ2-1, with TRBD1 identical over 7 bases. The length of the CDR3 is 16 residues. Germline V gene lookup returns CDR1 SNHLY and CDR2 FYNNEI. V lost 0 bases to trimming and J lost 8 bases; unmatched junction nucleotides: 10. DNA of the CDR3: TGTGCCAGCAGTGAAGCCTCACAGGGGATCAGGGATGAGCAGTTCTTC. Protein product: CASSEASQGIRDEQFF.

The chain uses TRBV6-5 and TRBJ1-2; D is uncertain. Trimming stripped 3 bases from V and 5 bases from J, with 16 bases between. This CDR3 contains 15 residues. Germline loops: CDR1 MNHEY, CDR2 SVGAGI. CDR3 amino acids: CASSYETAGRYGYTF. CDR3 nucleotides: TGTGCCAGCAGTTATGAGACCGCCGGACGGTATGGCTACACCTTC.

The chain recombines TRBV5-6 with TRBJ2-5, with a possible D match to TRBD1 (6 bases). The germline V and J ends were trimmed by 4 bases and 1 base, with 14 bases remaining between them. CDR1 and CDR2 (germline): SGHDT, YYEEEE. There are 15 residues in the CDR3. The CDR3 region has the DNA TGTGCCAGCAGCCGTTCAGGGGCAGGCCAAGAGACCCAGTACTTC. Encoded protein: CASSRSGAGQETQYF. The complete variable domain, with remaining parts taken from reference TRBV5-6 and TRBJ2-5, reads DAGVTQSPTHLIKTRGQQVTLRCSPKSGHDTVSWYQQALGQGPQFIFQYYEEEERQRGNFPDRFSGHQFPNYSSELNVNALLLGDSALYLCASSRSGAGQETQYFGPGTRLLVL.

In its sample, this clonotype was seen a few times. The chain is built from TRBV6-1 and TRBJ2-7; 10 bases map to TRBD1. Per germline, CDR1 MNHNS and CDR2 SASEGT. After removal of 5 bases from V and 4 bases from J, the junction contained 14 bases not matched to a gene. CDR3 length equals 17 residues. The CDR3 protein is CASSPPTGTGDPYEQYF. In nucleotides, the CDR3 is TGTGCCAGCAGTCCCCCGACCGGGACAGGGGACCCTTACGAGCAGTACTTC.

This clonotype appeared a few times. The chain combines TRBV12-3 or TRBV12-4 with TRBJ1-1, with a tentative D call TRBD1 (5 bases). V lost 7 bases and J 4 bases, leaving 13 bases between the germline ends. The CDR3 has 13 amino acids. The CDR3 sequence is CASTTARGTEAFF. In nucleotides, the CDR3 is TGTGCCAGCACCACCGCGAGGGGCACTGAAGCTTTCTTT.

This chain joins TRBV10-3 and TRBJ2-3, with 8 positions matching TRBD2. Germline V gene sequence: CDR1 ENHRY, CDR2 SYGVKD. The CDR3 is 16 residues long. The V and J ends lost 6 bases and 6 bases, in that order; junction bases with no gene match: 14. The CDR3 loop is CAISDPLAALGDTQYF. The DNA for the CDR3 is TGTGCCATCAGCGACCCACTAGCGGCCCTTGGGGATACGCAGTATTTT.

The CDR3 reads CASSSIGLGRETQYF. CDR3 DNA: TGTGCCAGCAGTTCGATTGGACTAGGACGGGAGACCCAGTACTTC. V and J are TRBV27 and TRBJ2-5, with 7 nucleotides matching TRBD2. CDR3 length: 15 residues. The V gene's germline CDR1 is MNHEY and CDR2 SMNVEV (reference sequence). J lost 5 bases, V lost 4 bases, and 10 bases had no gene match.

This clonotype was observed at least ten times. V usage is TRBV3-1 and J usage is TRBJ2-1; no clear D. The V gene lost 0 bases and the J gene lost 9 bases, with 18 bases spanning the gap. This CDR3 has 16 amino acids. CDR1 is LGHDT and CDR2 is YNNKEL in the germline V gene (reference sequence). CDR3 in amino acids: CASSQDVRPSAIEQFF. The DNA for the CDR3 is TGTGCCAGCAGCCAAGATGTCCGGCCCTCCGCCATTGAGCAGTTCTTC.

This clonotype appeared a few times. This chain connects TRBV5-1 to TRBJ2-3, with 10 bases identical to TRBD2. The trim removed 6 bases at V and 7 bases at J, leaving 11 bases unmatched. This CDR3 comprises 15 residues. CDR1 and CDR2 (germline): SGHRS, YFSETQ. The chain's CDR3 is CASTRERGGRNTQYF. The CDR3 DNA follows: TGCGCCAGCACTCGGGAGCGGGGGGGCCGAAATACGCAGTATTTT.